A single T cell receptor beta chain is shown here with its context. It was RNA transcripts that yielded the amplified TCR beta CDR3 regions. The HTBI primer set served for first-round RT-PCR of the TCR CDR3. TCRdb called the multiplex PCR reads again in MiXCR, with one record for every CDR3 protein. The sample consists of 400,000 to 500,000 distinct CDR3 sequences, around 15% of them appearing once. The entry originates in a study of T cells in Graves' hyperthyroidism and ophthalmopathy. Unmatched junction bases numbered 11, after V lost 6 bases and J lost 7 bases. Germline V gives CDR1 MNHNS, CDR2 SASEGT. The length of the CDR3 is 16 residues. For the diagnoses, clinical symptoms, serum thyroxine and TRAb, thyroid ultrasound and orbital computed tomography were used. From 10 ml of fresh peripheral blood, PBMCs were isolated.

V usage is TRBV6-1 and J usage is TRBJ2-1; 11 bases match TRBD2. This clonotype originated in a woman aged 18-30 years with Graves' hyperthyroidism. The sample consisted of blood. CDR3 sequence: CASSLLTSGRRNEQFF. In DNA form, the CDR3 reads TGTGCCAGCAGCCTACTTACTAGCGGGAGAAGGAATGAGCAGTTCTTC.